One sample yielded the 17 T cell receptor beta chains listed below, sequenced in a study of monozygotic twins with inflammatory bowel disease. With the 5' RACE reads reprocessed, TCRdb shows one record per CDR3 protein and no DNA. This table lists around 380,000 distinct CDR3 sequences. The sample was blood. The receptor set was obtained from a human donor with ulcerative colitis or Crohn's disease, or a healthy co-twin of an affected twin (not recorded which).

The V call is TRBV9, the J call TRBJ2-3; the TRBD1 assignment by TCRdb is unverifiable without DNA. Germline V gives CDR1 SGDLS, CDR2 YYNGEE. The CDR3 has 14 amino acids. This CDR3 reads CASSVFKGTDTQYF.

The chain carries TRBV28 and TRBJ2-3. The V gene's germline CDR1 is MDHEN and CDR2 SYDVKM. The CDR3 contains 13 residues. The CDR3 is CASSPRPTDTQYF.

The chain has TRBV7-9 and TRBJ1-2; TCRdb lists TRBD1, though no DNA is available to test this call. CDR1 and CDR2 (germline): SEHNR, FQNEAQ (reference sequence). This CDR3 has 13 amino acids. The CDR3 protein is CASRDRVRDGYTF.

This sequence joins TRBV7-2 and TRBJ2-3; lacking DNA, the TRBD2 call made by TCRdb goes unchecked. The CDR3 runs to 15 residues. Looked up from germline, CDR1 is SGHTA and CDR2 is FQGNSA. CDR3 sequence reads: CASSLKRDGTDTQYF.

This chain connects TRBV14 to TRBJ2-1; TCRdb gives TRBD2 as the D gene, but with no DNA this cannot be confirmed. The CDR3 is 14 residues long. CDR1 is SGHDN, CDR2 FVKESK, per germline. Here the CDR3 reads CASSFGLPTGEQFF.

The V and J genes are TRBV5-1 and TRBJ2-3. CDR1 is SGHRS and CDR2 is YFSETQ in the germline V gene. This CDR3 spans 15 amino acids. CDR3 sequence reads: CASSLNTKNTDTQYF.

The chain employs TRBV7-9 and TRBJ1-2; TCRdb's D call, TRBD1, is unchecked because there is no DNA. This CDR3 region has 14 residues. Germline V gives CDR1 SEHNR, CDR2 FQNEAQ (reference sequence). This chain's CDR3 is CASSVTGGHYGYTF.

The chain links TRBV12-3 or TRBV12-4 to TRBJ2-7; TCRdb returns TRBD1, unconfirmable since there is no DNA. The CDR3 contains 13 residues. Here the CDR3 reads CASSLAGAREQYF.

This chain joins TRBV20-1 and TRBJ2-5; TCRdb reports TRBD1, a call that lacks DNA to check it against. From germline, CDR1 is DFQATT and CDR2 SNEGSKA (reference sequence). This CDR3 spans 13 amino acids. CDR3: CSASPQVQETQYF.

This chain joins TRBV12-3 or TRBV12-4 and TRBJ1-3. The CDR3 consists of 14 residues. CDR3 region: CASTHLSSGNTIYF.

The chain uses TRBV18 and TRBJ1-2. The CDR3 is made up of 13 amino acids. Germline V gives CDR1 KGHSH, CDR2 LQKENI. CDR3 region: CASSRDLDYGYTF. Using reference TRBV18 and TRBJ1-2 for the parts outside the CDR3, the full variable domain is NAGVMQNPRHLVRRRGQEARLRCSPMKGHSHVYWYRQLPEEGLKFMVYLQKENIIDESGMPKERFSAEFPKEGPSILRIQQVVRGDSAAYFCASSRDLDYGYTFGSGTRLTVV.

The gene calls are TRBV5-1 and TRBJ1-4. This CDR3 region has 14 residues. Germline CDR1 SGHRS, CDR2 YFSETQ. CDR3 loop: CASSWRDGNEKLFF.

V is TRBV4-3 and J is TRBJ2-3; the TCRdb D gene call, TRBD2, has no DNA to confirm it. The CDR3 contains 16 residues. Looked up from germline, CDR1 is LGHNA and CDR2 is YSLEER. The CDR3 sequence: CASSGGSGRFEDTQYF.

This chain connects TRBV9 to TRBJ2-5; without DNA, the TCRdb call of TRBD1 cannot be checked. There are 18 residues in the CDR3. CDR1 SGDLS and CDR2 YYNGEE come from the germline V gene. The CDR3 loop is CASSVGSRGGTPQETQYF.

V and J are TRBV7-9 and TRBJ2-7; no DNA is available, so the TRBD2 call from TCRdb remains unchecked. Germline assignment: CDR1 SEHNR and CDR2 FQNEAQ (reference sequence). The CDR3 covers 15 residues. This CDR3 reads CASSVTSGSAYEQYF.

J is TRBJ2-7 and V is TRBV29-1; the TRBD1 assignment by TCRdb is unverifiable without DNA. Germline CDR1 SQVTM, CDR2 ANQGSEA. The CDR3 loop spans 15 amino acids. The CDR3 reads CSVGSSGTGAGEQYF.

This chain joins TRBV27 and TRBJ1-1; the TRBD1 assignment by TCRdb is unverifiable without DNA. Germline CDR1 and CDR2: MNHEY and SMNVEV (reference sequence). This CDR3 comprises 11 residues. The CDR3 spells CASSPDRGAFF.